A selection of T cell receptor beta chains follows, all from one sample in a study of blood T cell repertoires in COVID-19. TCRdb's table, derived via immunoSEQ multiplex PCR, lists solely in-frame clones and lacks some. The sample records 150,000 or so clones, 70% to 90% being singletons. The sequenced sample consisted of peripheral blood. Every receptor here comes from a man aged 60 to 69 with acute or convalescent COVID-19. CDR3s include the opening cysteine and the closing phenylalanine or tryptophan. The D gene is left open where the match is weak. Not every row has a clone size; where given, it reads once, few, many or a size class.

d_gene	j_gene	v_gene	abundance	CDR3nt	CDR3aa
.	TRBJ1-4	TRBV7-2	.	TGTGCCAGCAGCTTAGCCGGGGGAAGAAAACTGTTTTTT	CASSLAGGRKLFF
.	TRBJ1-4	TRBV28	.	TGTGCCAGCAGTTTGAGGGAAAAACTGTTTTTT	CASSLREKLFF
TRBD1	TRBJ1-2	TRBV7-9	.	TGTGCCAGCAGCCAACAGGGGGCGCTTGGACATGGCTACACCTTC	CASSQQGALGHGYTF
TRBD1	TRBJ2-5	TRBV7-7	.	TGTGCCAGCAGCCCCCGTGGGACAGTTTATCGAGAGACCCAGTACTTC	CASSPRGTVYRETQYF
.	TRBJ1-6	TRBV30	.	TGTGCCTGGGAAGGACAGAATAATTCACCCCTCCACTTT	CAWEGQNNSPLHF
.	TRBJ1-1	TRBV7-6	.	TGTGCCAGCAGCCTAGGGCTGCCAGGGACTGAAGCTTTCTTT	CASSLGLPGTEAFF
.	TRBJ2-5	TRBV30	few	TGTGCCTGGAGTGTACGGATACAGGGCGGTCGGGAGACCCAGTACTTC	CAWSVRIQGGRETQYF
.	TRBJ2-5	TRBV5-1	.	TGCGCCAGCAGCTTGATCCAGGGGACCCAGTACTTC	CASSLIQGTQYF
.	TRBJ2-2	TRBV7-3	.	TGTGCCAGCAGCTTCTCTAACACCGGGGAGCTGTTTTTT	CASSFSNTGELFF
TRBD1	TRBJ1-6	TRBV6-1	.	TGTGCCAGCAGTGCTCGGGACAGGAGCTCCTATAATTCACCCCTCCACTTT	CASSARDRSSYNSPLHF
TRBD1	TRBJ1-2	TRBV5-5	.	TGTGCCAGCAAAAAGGCAGACAGGGACTATGGCTACACCTTC	CASKKADRDYGYTF
.	TRBJ2-7	TRBV20-1	.	TGCAGTGCTAGTTCCAGGGACAACGAGCAGTACTTC	CSASSRDNEQYF
.	TRBJ1-4	TRBV14	.	TGTGCCAGCAGCGAGCTGGCAGGCGCAGGGGAAAAACTGTTTTTT	CASSELAGAGEKLFF
.	TRBJ1-2	TRBV5-4	.	TGTGCCAGCAGCCCGGGGGTCTATGGCTACACCTTC	CASSPGVYGYTF
TRBD1	TRBJ1-1	TRBV10-3	.	TGTGCCTTCAGGACAGGGCTGAACACTGAAGCTTTCTTT	CAFRTGLNTEAFF
.	TRBJ1-4	TRBV28	.	TGTGCCAGCAGCGTAACAGGGAATGAAAAACTGTTTTTT	CASSVTGNEKLFF